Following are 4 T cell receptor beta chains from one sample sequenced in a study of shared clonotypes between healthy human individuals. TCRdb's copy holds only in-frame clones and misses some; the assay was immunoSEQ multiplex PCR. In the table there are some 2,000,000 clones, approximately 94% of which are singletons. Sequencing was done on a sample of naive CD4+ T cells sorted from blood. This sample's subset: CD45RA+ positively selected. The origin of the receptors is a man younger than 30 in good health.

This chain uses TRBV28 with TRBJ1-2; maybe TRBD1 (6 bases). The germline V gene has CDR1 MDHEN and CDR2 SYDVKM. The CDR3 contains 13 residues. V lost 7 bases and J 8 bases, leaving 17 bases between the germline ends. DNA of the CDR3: TGTGCCAGCACCACCCCCTCGGGGGGCGGCTACACCTTC. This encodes CASTTPSGGGYTF.

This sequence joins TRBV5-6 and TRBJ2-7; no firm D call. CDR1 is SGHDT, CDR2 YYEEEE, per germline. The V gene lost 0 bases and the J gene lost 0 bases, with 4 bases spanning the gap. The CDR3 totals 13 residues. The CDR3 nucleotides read TGTGCCAGCAGCTTGGAACGCTCCTACGAGCAGTACTTC. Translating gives CASSLERSYEQYF.

CDR3 coding DNA: TGTGCCAGCAGCTCTCCCCGGGAGCGGGAAGAGACCCAGTACTTC. Protein sequence: CASSSPREREETQYF. The gene calls are TRBV11-2 and TRBJ2-5; TRBD2 might be the D (6 bases). The CDR3 runs 15 residues. The V end lost 4 bases, the J end lost 3 bases, and 15 bases lay between the germline ends. Germline CDR1 reads SGHAT; CDR2 reads FQNNGV.

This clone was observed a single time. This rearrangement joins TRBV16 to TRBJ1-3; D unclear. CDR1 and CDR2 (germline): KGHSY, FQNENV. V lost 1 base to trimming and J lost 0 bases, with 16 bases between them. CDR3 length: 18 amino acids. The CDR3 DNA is TGTGCCAGCAGCCAATATCGGGTTTTCGACCCCTCTGGAAACACCATATATTTT. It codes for CASSQYRVFDPSGNTIYF.